This T cell receptor (beta chain) was documented in a study of OX40 agonist ivuxolimab in advanced cancers. On the study more broadly: Hepatocellular carcinoma, melanoma, renal cell or head and neck cancer occurred in dose-escalation patients.

Whole-study results and caveats: Relatively little clonal expansion, among the lowest observed, appeared in partial responders at 0.1-3.0 mg/kg.

Per germline, CDR1 LNHDA and CDR2 SQIVND (reference sequence). Unmatched junction bases numbered 11, after V lost 5 bases and J lost 0 bases. The CDR3 runs 17 residues. About this clone itself: Antigen: not known.

Data came from immunoSEQ multiplex PCR; TCRdb stores just in-frame clones and leaves some out. Among tens of thousands of clones listed, roughly 89% were seen once. The chain links TRBV19 to TRBJ2-3, with 7 bases fitting TRBD1. This specimen was CD4+ or CD8+ T cells sorted from blood, taken in a trial of the OX40 agonist ivuxolimab. The receptor was derived from an adult with an advanced solid tumor such as melanoma, head and neck, liver or kidney cancer. CDR3 protein: CASSRAGQAASTDTQYF. The CDR3 DNA follows: TGTGCCAGTAGTCGGGCAGGACAGGCGGCTAGCACAGATACGCAGTATTTT.